Sequencing of this T cell receptor (beta chain) was carried out in a study of long-term antiretroviral therapy in people with HIV. Every one of the donors gave at least one pre-ART PBMC sample and at least two post-ART PBMC samples. Study findings and constraints: Upon ART, diversity increased but remained lower than transplant donor controls. Pre-ART clonal expansions dominated every time point's repertoire.

Sequencing relied on immunoSEQ assay v3.0, run at survey level. The method was immunoSEQ multiplex PCR; TCRdb's version includes in-frame clones alone and lacks a portion of them. The sample carries some 20,000 clones, roughly nine tenths recorded once. As for this clone: Its specificity is not known.

V dropped 5 bases and J dropped 12; count of bases not matched to a gene: 15. The CDR3 loop spans 15 amino acids. Germline loops: CDR1 SGHNT, CDR2 YENEEA. V is TRBV11-3 and J is TRBJ2-1, with 8 bases that match TRBD1. The sample consisted of unsorted PBMCs, taken roughly 4.2 years before starting antiretroviral therapy. The origin of this receptor is a young woman with HIV. CDR3 in DNA: TGTGCCAGCAGCCCGTCGGGACAGGTTTCTGGAGGGCAGTTCTTC. Its protein is CASSPSGQVSGGQFF.